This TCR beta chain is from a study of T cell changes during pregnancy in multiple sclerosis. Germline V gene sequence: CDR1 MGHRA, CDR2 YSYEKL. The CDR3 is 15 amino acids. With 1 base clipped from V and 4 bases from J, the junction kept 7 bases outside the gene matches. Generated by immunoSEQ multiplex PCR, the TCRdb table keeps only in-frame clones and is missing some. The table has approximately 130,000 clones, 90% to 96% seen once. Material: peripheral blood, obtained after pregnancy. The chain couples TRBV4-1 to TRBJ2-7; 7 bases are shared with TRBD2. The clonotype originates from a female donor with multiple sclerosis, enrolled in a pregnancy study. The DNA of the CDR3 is TGCGCCAGCAGCCAAGTTTCCGCACTAGCGTACGAGCAGTACTTC. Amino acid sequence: CASSQVSALAYEQYF.